Below are 4 T cell receptor beta chains sequenced from a single sample in a study of memory CD4+ T cells and cytomegalovirus serostatus (dated by TCRdb to between 2018 and 2021). Single viable CD3+CD4+CD8-CD45RO+ cells were sorted as memory CD4+ T cells on a FACSAria II. Receptor amplification or capture employed the immunoSEQ multiplex PCR assay. Here the immuneACCESS table is served through TCRdb, limited to in-frame sequences with V and J called. Missing clones are a known gap in these copies; in checked studies unresolved V genes cover under half, and the rest lacks a known reason. Within this sample are more than 50,000 clones, with 60% to 80% of them counted one time only. Together, the top ten hold about 0.77% of the sample. The source material was memory CD4+ T cells from blood. All receptors derive from an adult in good health and CMV-seronegative.

The chain has TRBV14 and TRBJ1-4; maybe TRBD1 (5 bases). Trimming removed 1 base from V and 10 bases from J, with 10 bases in between. The CDR3 covers 13 residues. Germline lookup yields CDR1 SGHDN and CDR2 FVKESK. The CDR3 coding sequence is TGTGCCAGCAGCCAAGTGACAGCAGGAAAACTGTTTTTT. It yields the protein CASSQVTAGKLFF.

J is TRBJ1-6 and V is TRBV5-4, with TRBD1 matching over 7 bases. The CDR3 spans 16 residues. CDR1 SGHNT and CDR2 YYREEE come from the germline V gene (reference sequence). The J segment lost 7 bases and the V segment lost 4 bases, leaving 11 bases of the junction unmatched. CDR3 nucleotides: TGTGCCAGCAGCCACGTATCAGGGGGTCAGAATTCACCCCTCCACTTT. Translated, it gives CASSHVSGGQNSPLHF.

The gene calls are TRBV27 and TRBJ2-7, with a possible D match to TRBD2 (5 bases). The CDR3 length is 14 residues. The V and J ends lost 3 bases and 4 bases respectively, with 13 bases between them. Germline values: CDR1 MNHEY, CDR2 SMNVEV (reference sequence). The CDR3, as DNA: TGTGCCAGCAGTTTGTTAGGCCCGGGGTACGAGCAGTACTTC. Encoded protein: CASSLLGPGYEQYF.

The chain carries TRBV10-3 and TRBJ1-1, with D maybe TRBD1 (5 bases). The CDR3 sequence is 14 residues long. V was clipped by 5 bases and J by 1 base, with 11 bases between them. Germline V CDR1 and CDR2: ENHRY, SYGVKD. Here the CDR3 reads CAISPGPQNTEAFF. The CDR3 nucleotides are TGTGCCATCAGTCCGGGACCTCAGAACACTGAAGCTTTCTTT.